This is a list of T cell receptor beta chains from one sample in a study of blood T cell repertoires in COVID-19. Clones were read by immunoSEQ multiplex PCR, and TCRdb kept only the in-frame ones, dropping some. The table has approximately 100,000 clones, over 75% seen once; the top ten hold about 4.2%. Sequencing was done on a sample of peripheral blood. The source of these receptors is a man aged 55 to 70 with acute or convalescent COVID-19. The CDR3 runs from the conserved cysteine through the conserved F or W. A D gene is named only where the DNA matches it firmly. Clone size is stated in some rows and not others, as once, few, many or a class when expanded.

size	D	J	V	CDR3	DNA
NA	TRBD1	TRBJ1-1	TRBV28	CASSYHPGQSPRRTEAFF	TGTGCCAGCAGTTACCATCCGGGACAGAGCCCACGTAGAACTGAAGCTTTCTTT
NA	NA	TRBJ2-6	TRBV21-1	CASSPKGGLAYSGANVLTF	TGTGCCAGCAGCCCTAAAGGGGGTCTGGCATACTCTGGGGCCAACGTCCTGACTTTC
NA	TRBD2	TRBJ2-1	TRBV6-5	CASSYRTSGTEQFF	TGTGCCAGCAGTTACCGGACTAGCGGGACCGAGCAGTTCTTC
NA	NA	TRBJ1-2	TRBV11-3	CASSPVGGVGYGYTF	TGTGCCAGCAGCCCCGTAGGGGGGGTCGGCTATGGCTACACCTTC
NA	NA	TRBJ2-5	TRBV28	CASSGGNWETQYF	TGTGCCAGCAGTGGGGGGAATTGGGAGACCCAGTACTTC
NA	NA	TRBJ1-2	TRBV7-2	CASSLDSGSYGYTF	TGTGCCAGCAGCTTAGATTCAGGATCCTATGGCTACACCTTC
NA	TRBD1	TRBJ2-1	TRBV10-1	CASSDVRQGAYEQFF	TGCGCCAGCAGTGATGTAAGACAGGGGGCCTATGAGCAGTTCTTC
NA	NA	TRBJ2-5	TRBV5-4	CASSLPQGSQETQYF	TGTGCCAGCAGCTTGCCCCAGGGGTCCCAAGAGACCCAGTACTTC
once	NA	TRBJ2-1	TRBV6-5	CASKIFDEQFF	TGTGCCAGTAAAATATTTGATGAGCAGTTCTTC
NA	TRBD1	TRBJ1-4	TRBV5-1	CASSWGQGAFNEKLFF	TGCGCCAGCAGCTGGGGACAGGGGGCTTTTAATGAAAAACTGTTTTTT
NA	TRBD2	TRBJ2-3	TRBV2	CASKELAGSTDTQYF	TGTGCCAGCAAGGAGCTAGCGGGGAGCACAGATACGCAGTATTTT
NA	TRBD2	TRBJ2-3	TRBV6-2/TRBV6-3	CASSYFFSGRARDTQYF	TGTGCCAGCAGTTACTTTTTTAGCGGGAGGGCCCGGGATACGCAGTATTTT
NA	NA	TRBJ2-2	TRBV19	CASSSPYIRTGELFF	TGTGCCAGTAGTAGTCCTTATATCCGGACCGGGGAGCTGTTTTTT
NA	TRBD1	TRBJ1-1	TRBV2	CASREGATGMNTEAFF	TGTGCCAGCAGGGAGGGGGCGACCGGCATGAACACTGAAGCTTTCTTT
once	NA	TRBJ2-3	TRBV27	CASSPPGGAADTQYF	TGTGCCAGCAGTCCCCCCGGGGGAGCGGCAGATACGCAGTATTTT
NA	NA	TRBJ1-4	TRBV7-2	CASSLSRGGEKLFF	TGTGCCAGCAGCTTAAGCAGGGGTGGTGAAAAACTGTTTTTT
NA	TRBD1	TRBJ2-5	TRBV7-9	CASSSGWGTGYQETQYF	TGTGCCAGCAGCTCCGGTTGGGGGACAGGGTACCAAGAGACCCAGTACTTC
few	NA	TRBJ1-2	TRBV30	CAWSHRVFANYGYTF	TGTGCCTGGAGTCACAGGGTGTTTGCTAACTATGGCTACACCTTC
NA	NA	TRBJ1-1	TRBV5-1	CASYEMNTEAFF	TGCGCCAGCTATGAGATGAACACTGAAGCTTTCTTT
once	NA	TRBJ1-1	TRBV4-1	CASSQDIGNTEAFF	TGCGCCAGCAGCCAAGATATCGGGAACACTGAAGCTTTCTTT
NA	NA	TRBJ2-3	TRBV6-2/TRBV6-3	CASSYSFMTGTDTQYF	TGTGCCAGCAGTTACTCGTTCATGACTGGCACAGATACGCAGTATTTT
NA	NA	TRBJ1-5	TRBV29-1	CSVSSGLTQPQHF	TGCAGCGTTAGTTCAGGGCTTACTCAGCCCCAGCATTTT
NA	TRBD2	TRBJ2-1	TRBV19	CASSKSGGARGEQFF	TGTGCCAGTAGTAAAAGCGGGGGGGCCCGCGGTGAGCAGTTCTTC
NA	TRBD2	TRBJ2-5	TRBV28	CASSKPSGINQETQYF	TGTGCCAGCAGTAAACCCAGCGGGATAAACCAAGAGACCCAGTACTTC
NA	TRBD1	TRBJ1-2	TRBV28	CASSPGQGAQAYGYTF	TGTGCCAGCAGTCCGGGACAGGGGGCGCAAGCCTATGGCTACACCTTC
NA	TRBD2	TRBJ2-7	TRBV4-1	CASSQRTSSYEQYF	TGCGCCAGCAGCCAAAGGACTAGCTCCTACGAGCAGTACTTC
NA	TRBD1	TRBJ2-7	TRBV7-6	CASSTTGGLGEQYF	TGTGCCAGCAGCACGACAGGGGGTCTGGGCGAGCAGTACTTC
NA	TRBD2	TRBJ2-3	TRBV2	CASSELLSGGPDTQYF	TGTGCCAGCAGTGAACTCCTGTCGGGAGGGCCAGATACGCAGTATTTT
NA	TRBD2	TRBJ2-1	TRBV5-6	CASSPAGSGRGSSYNEQFF	TGTGCCAGCAGCCCGGCAGGTAGCGGGAGGGGTAGCTCCTACAATGAGCAGTTCTTC
NA	NA	TRBJ2-6	TRBV28	CASSLPGTGANVLTF	TGTGCCAGCAGTTTACCGGGAACTGGGGCCAACGTCCTGACTTTC
NA	TRBD2	TRBJ2-7	TRBV7-2	CASSLARSGGGQQYF	TGTGCCAGCAGCTTAGCGCGGTCGGGAGGAGGCCAGCAGTACTTC
NA	TRBD1	TRBJ2-3	TRBV18	CASSKSGTGDGTQYF	TGTGCCAGCTCAAAATCCGGGACAGGAGACGGTACGCAGTATTTT
NA	NA	TRBJ2-1	TRBV27	CASNQQADPYNEQFF	TGTGCCAGCAATCAACAGGCGGACCCCTACAATGAGCAGTTCTTC
NA	TRBD2	TRBJ2-7	TRBV6-2/TRBV6-3	CASSQPSGRTPAYEQYF	TGTGCCAGCAGTCAGCCTAGCGGGAGAACCCCGGCCTACGAGCAGTACTTC
NA	TRBD1	TRBJ2-7	TRBV30	CAWRGRDRSYEQYF	TGTGCCTGGAGGGGACGGGACAGGTCCTACGAGCAGTACTTC
NA	NA	TRBJ2-7	TRBV27	CASSLSINNPYEQYF	TGTGCCAGCAGTTTATCGATTAACAACCCCTACGAGCAGTACTTC
NA	NA	TRBJ2-2	TRBV14	CASSQGPGVPRTGELFF	TGTGCCAGCAGCCAAGGTCCGGGAGTCCCTCGGACCGGGGAGCTGTTTTTT
NA	TRBD2	TRBJ2-7	TRBV3-1/TRBV3-2	CASSQTSGSPYEQYF	TGTGCCAGCAGCCAAACTAGCGGGAGTCCCTACGAGCAGTACTTC
NA	TRBD1	TRBJ2-5	TRBV5-6	CASSPGTGKETQYF	TGTGCCAGCAGCCCGGGGACAGGAAAAGAGACCCAGTACTTC
NA	NA	TRBJ1-5	TRBV27	CASKGGNQPQHF	TGTGCCAGTAAGGGGGGGAATCAGCCCCAGCATTTT
NA	TRBD2	TRBJ2-5	TRBV7-2	CASSLVGTSGGAGETQYF	TGTGCCAGCAGCTTAGTAGGGACTAGCGGGGGGGCCGGTGAGACCCAGTACTTC
NA	TRBD2	TRBJ2-1	TRBV6-4	CASSLGAGASNEQFF	TGTGCCAGCAGTTTGGGAGCGGGAGCTTCAAATGAGCAGTTCTTC
NA	NA	TRBJ2-1	TRBV5-1	CASSLVPVGEPYNEQFF	TGCGCCAGCAGCTTGGTTCCCGTCGGGGAACCCTACAATGAGCAGTTCTTC
NA	NA	TRBJ2-1	TRBV7-2	CASSQGPVYNEQFF	TGTGCCAGCAGCCAGGGGCCGGTCTACAATGAGCAGTTCTTC
NA	TRBD2	TRBJ2-5	TRBV15	CATLRLAGAHQETQYF	TGTGCCACCCTAAGACTAGCGGGAGCCCATCAAGAGACCCAGTACTTC
NA	TRBD1	TRBJ1-1	TRBV7-9	CASSPLPTGSHTEAFF	TGTGCCAGCAGCCCCCTTCCGACAGGGTCCCACACTGAAGCTTTCTTT
NA	TRBD1	TRBJ1-2	TRBV27	CASSLFSLDRGQGYTF	TGTGCCAGCAGTTTATTCTCCCTTGACAGGGGGCAAGGCTACACCTTC
NA	NA	TRBJ2-1	TRBV6-6	CASSYSYLINEQFF	TGTGCCAGCAGTTACTCCTACTTAATCAATGAGCAGTTCTTC
NA	TRBD1	TRBJ1-4	TRBV10-1	CASSESGGGDEKLFF	TGCGCCAGCAGTGAGTCCGGAGGGGGCGATGAAAAACTGTTTTTT
NA	TRBD1	TRBJ1-2	TRBV18	CASSPDRGIYGYTF	TGTGCCAGCTCACCGGACAGGGGGATCTATGGCTACACCTTC
NA	TRBD1	TRBJ2-7	TRBV13	CASGPLGGSSYEQYF	TGTGCCAGCGGGCCCCTAGGGGGCTCCTCCTACGAGCAGTACTTC
NA	NA	TRBJ2-5	TRBV4-3	CASSQVYSTAQETQYF	TGCGCCAGCAGCCAAGTATACAGCACAGCCCAAGAGACCCAGTACTTC
NA	TRBD1	TRBJ2-2	TRBV5-1	CASGTGAGELFF	TGCGCCAGCGGGACAGGGGCCGGGGAGCTGTTTTTT
NA	NA	TRBJ1-3	TRBV7-8	CASSSIPGAGNTIYF	TGTGCCAGCAGCTCCATCCCGGGAGCTGGAAACACCATATATTTT